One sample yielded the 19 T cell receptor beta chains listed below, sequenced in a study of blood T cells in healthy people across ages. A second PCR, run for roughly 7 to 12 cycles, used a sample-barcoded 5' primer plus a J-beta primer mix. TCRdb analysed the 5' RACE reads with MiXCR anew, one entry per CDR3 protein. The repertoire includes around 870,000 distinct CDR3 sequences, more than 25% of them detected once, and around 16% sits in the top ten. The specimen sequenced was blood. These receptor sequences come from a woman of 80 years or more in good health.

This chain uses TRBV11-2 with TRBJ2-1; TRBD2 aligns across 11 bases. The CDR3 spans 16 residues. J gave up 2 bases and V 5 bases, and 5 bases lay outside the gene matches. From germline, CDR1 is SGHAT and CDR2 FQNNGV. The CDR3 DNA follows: TGTGCCAGCAGCAAACTAGCGGGAGAGGCCTACAATGAGCAGTTCTTC. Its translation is CASSKLAGEAYNEQFF.

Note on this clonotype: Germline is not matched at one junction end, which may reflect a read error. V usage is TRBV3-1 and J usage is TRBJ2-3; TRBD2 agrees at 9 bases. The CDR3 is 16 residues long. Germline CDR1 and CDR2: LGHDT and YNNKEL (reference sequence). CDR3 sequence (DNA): TGTGCCGGCAGCCAAGAAGTAGCGGGGGCTGCAGATACGCAGTATTTT. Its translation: CAGSQEVAGAADTQYF.

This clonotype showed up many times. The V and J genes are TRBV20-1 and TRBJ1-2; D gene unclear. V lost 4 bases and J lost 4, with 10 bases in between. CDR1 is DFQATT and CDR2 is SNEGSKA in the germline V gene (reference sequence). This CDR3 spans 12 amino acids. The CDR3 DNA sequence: TGCAGTGCTACCTTGCAGGCCTATGGCTACACCTTC. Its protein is CSATLQAYGYTF.

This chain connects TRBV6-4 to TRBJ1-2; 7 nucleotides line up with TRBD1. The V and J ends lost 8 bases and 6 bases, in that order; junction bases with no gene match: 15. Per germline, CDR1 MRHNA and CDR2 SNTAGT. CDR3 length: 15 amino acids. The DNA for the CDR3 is TGTGCCAGCCGGCTAACAGGGGACCCTCCCAATGGCTACACCTTC. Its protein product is CASRLTGDPPNGYTF.

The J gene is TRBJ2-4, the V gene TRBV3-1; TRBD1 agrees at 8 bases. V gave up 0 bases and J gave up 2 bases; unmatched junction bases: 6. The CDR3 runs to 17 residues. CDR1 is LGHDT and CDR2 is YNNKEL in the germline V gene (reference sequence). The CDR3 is CASSQDLYRGTKNIQYF. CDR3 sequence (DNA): TGTGCCAGCAGCCAAGATCTTTACAGGGGGACCAAAAACATTCAGTACTTC.

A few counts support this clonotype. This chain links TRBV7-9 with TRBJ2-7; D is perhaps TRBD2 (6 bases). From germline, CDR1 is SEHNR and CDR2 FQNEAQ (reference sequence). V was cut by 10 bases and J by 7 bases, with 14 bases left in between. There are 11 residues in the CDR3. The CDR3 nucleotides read TGTGCCACCGGGGACTTTTTGGAGCAGTACTTC. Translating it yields CATGDFLEQYF.

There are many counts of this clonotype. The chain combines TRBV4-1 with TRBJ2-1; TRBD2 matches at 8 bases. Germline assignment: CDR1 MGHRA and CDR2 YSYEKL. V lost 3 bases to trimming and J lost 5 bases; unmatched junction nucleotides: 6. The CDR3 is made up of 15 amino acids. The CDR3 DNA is TGCGCCAGCAGCCAGGTGCGGGGGGCCAACAATGAGCAGTTCTTC. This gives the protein CASSQVRGANNEQFF.

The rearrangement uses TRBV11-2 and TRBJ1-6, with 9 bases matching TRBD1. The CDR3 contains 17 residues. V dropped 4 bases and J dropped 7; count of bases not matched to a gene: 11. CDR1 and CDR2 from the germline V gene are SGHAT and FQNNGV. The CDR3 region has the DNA TGTGCCAGCAGCTCCCGAGGCGGGACAGGGCCGAATTCACCCCTCCACTTT. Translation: CASSSRGGTGPNSPLHF.

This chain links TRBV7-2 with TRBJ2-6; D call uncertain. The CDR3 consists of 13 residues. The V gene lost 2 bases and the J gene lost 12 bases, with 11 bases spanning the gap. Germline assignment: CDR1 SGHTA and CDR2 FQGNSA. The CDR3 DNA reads TGTGCCAGCAGCTTAAGGCAGGTCGCCGTCCTGACTTTC. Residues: CASSLRQVAVLTF.

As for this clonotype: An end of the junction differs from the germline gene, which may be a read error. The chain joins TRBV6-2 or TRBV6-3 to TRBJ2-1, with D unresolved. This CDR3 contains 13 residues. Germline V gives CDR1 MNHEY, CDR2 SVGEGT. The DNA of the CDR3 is TGTGCCGGCAGTATAAGTGGATCCGATGAGCAGTTCTTC. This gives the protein CAGSISGSDEQFF.

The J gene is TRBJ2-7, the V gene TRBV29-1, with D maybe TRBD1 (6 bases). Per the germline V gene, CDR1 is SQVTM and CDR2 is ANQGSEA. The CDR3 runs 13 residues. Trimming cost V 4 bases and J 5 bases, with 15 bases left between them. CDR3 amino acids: CSVGAATGHEQYF. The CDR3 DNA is TGCAGCGTTGGAGCCGCTACAGGGCACGAGCAGTACTTC.

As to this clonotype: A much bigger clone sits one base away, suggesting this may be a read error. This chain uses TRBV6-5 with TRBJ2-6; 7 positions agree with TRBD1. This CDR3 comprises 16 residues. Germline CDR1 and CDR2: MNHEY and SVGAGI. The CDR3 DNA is TGTGCCAGCAGGGGACAGTCACTCTCTGGGGCCAACGTCCGGACTTTC. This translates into CASRGQSLSGANVRTF.

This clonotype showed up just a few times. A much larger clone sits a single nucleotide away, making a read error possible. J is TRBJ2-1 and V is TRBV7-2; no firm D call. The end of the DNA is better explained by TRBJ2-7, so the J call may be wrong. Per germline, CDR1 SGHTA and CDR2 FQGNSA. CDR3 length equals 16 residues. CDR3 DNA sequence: TGTGCCAGCAGTTTCGCCGGGCCGAGCTCCTACAATGAGCAGTACTTC. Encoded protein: CASSFAGPSSYNEQYF.

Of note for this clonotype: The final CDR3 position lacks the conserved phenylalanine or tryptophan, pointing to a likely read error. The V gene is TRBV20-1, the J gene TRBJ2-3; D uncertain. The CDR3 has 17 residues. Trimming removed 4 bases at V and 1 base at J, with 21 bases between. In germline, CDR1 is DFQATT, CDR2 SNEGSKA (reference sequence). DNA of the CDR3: TGCAGTGCTAACCTTAATCCCGCCCCAGCCCGCACAGATACGCAGTATTTG. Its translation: CSANLNPAPARTDTQYL.

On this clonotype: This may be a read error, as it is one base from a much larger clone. CDR3 sequence (DNA): TGTGCCGGGACAGGGGTTTCCTATGGCTACACCTTC. Its protein product is CAGTGVSYGYTF. The chain combines TRBV30 with TRBJ1-2, with 10 bases matching TRBD1. Germline-derived CDR1 and CDR2 are GTSNPN and SVGIG (reference sequence). V lost 8 bases, J lost 4 bases, and 4 bases stayed unmatched. CDR3 length equals 12 residues. The variable domain in full, with the rest retrieved from reference TRBV30 and TRBJ1-2, is SQTIHQWPATLVQPVGSPLSLECTVEGTSNPNLYWYRQAAGRGLQLLFYSVGIGQISSEVPQNLSASRPQDRQFILSSKKLLLSDSGFYLCAGTGVSYGYTFGSGTRLTVV.

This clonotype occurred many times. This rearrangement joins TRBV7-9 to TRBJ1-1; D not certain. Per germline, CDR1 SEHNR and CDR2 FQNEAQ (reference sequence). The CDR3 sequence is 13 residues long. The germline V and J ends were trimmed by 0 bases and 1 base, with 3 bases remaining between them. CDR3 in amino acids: CASSLAANTEAFF. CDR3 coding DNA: TGTGCCAGCAGCTTAGCGGCGAACACTGAAGCTTTCTTT.

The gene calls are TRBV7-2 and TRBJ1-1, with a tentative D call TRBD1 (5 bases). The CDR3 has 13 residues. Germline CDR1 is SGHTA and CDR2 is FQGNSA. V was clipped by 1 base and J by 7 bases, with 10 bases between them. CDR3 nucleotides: TGTGCCAGCAGCTTAGGTAGGGGTGGTGAAGCTTTCTTT. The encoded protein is CASSLGRGGEAFF.

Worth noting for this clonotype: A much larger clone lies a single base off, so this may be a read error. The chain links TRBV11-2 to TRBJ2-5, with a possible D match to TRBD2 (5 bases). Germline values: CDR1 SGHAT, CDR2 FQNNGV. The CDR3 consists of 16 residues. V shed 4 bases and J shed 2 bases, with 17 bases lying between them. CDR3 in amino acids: CASSSTRRGSQETQYF. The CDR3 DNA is TGTGCCAGCAGCTCGACGAGACGGGGATCACAAGAGACCCAGTACTTC.

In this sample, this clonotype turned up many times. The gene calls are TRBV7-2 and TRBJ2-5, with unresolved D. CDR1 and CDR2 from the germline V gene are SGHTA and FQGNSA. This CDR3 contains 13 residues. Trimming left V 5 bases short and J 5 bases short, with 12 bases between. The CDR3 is CASSLGMQETQYF. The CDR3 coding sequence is TGTGCCAGCAGCCTAGGGATGCAGGAGACCCAGTACTTC.